What follows describes a single T cell receptor beta chain. The source of the sample is a study of early T cells in non-severe SARS-CoV-2 infection. Trimming pared 3 bases from V and 6 bases from J, leaving 16 bases between. Germline V CDR1 and CDR2: SGHRS, YFSETQ. The CDR3 runs 15 residues. Individual cDNA molecules received unique molecular identifiers during library preparation. TCRdb passed the 5' RACE reads through MiXCR, listing each CDR3 protein once. Seen here are 55,000 to 75,000 distinct CDR3 sequences, 9% to 10% observed once, and the top ten hold roughly 15%. The source material was whole blood, sampled at baseline. V is TRBV5-1 and J is TRBJ2-1; D not certain. This receptor was obtained from an adult who was a healthcare worker with PCR-confirmed SARS-CoV-2 infection or an uninfected control (not recorded which). The CDR3 coding sequence is TGCGCCAGCAGCTCACTCGCGGAGAAACTCAATGAGCAGTTCTTC. Translating gives CASSSLAEKLNEQFF.